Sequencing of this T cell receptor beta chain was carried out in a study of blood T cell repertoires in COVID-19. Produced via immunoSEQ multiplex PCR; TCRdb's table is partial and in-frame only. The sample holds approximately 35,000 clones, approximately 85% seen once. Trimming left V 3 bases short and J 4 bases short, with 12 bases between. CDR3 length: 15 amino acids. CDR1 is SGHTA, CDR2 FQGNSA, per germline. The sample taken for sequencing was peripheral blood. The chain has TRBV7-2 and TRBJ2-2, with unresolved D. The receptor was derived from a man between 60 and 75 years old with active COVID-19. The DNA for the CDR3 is TGTGCCAGCAGCTTGCTAGGTGCCCCCACCGGGGAGCTGTTTTTT. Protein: CASSLLGAPTGELFF.